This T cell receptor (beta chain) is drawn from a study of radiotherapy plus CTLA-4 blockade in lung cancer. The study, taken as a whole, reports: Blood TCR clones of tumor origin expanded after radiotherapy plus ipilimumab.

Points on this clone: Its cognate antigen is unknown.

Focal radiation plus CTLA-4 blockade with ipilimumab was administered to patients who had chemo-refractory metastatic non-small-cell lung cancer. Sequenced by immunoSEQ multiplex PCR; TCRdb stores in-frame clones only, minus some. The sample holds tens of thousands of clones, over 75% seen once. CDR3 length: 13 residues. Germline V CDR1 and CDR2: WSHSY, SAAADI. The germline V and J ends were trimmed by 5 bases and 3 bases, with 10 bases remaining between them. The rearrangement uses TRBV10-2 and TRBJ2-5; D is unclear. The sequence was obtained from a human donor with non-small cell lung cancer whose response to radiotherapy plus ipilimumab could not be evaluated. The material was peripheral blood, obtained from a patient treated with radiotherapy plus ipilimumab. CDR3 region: CASSTGSKETQYF. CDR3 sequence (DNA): TGCGCCAGCAGTACCGGGTCGAAAGAGACCCAGTACTTC.